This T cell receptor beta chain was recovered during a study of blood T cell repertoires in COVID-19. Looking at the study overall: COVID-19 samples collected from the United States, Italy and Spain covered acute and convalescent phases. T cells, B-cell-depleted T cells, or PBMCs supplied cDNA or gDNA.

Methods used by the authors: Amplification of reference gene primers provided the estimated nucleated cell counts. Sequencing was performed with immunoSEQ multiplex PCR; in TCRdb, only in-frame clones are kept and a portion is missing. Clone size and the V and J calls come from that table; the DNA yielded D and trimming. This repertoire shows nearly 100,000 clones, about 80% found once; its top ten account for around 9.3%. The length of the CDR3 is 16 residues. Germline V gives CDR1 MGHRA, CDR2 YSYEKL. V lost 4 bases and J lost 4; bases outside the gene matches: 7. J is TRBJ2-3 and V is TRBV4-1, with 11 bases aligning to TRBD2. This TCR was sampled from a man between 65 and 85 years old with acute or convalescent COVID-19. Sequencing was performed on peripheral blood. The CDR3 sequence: CASSPSALAGADTQYF. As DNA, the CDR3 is TGCGCCAGCAGCCCATCGGCACTAGCGGGAGCAGATACGCAGTATTTT.